This TCR beta chain was recorded in a study of T cells expressing NK-cell markers (dated by TCRdb to about 2020). About the investigation overall: Three sorted T-cell subsets (CD3+CD56+NKG2C+, CD3+CD56+NKG2C- and CD3+CD56-NKG2C+) from roughly eight donors had their TCR beta-chain repertoires profiled. Among the eight sequenced donors, only one was HCMV-seronegative, while the other seven were HCMV-seropositive. Randomly selected healthy volunteers, three men and five women, were used as the eight sequenced donors. Libraries were sequenced as 2 x 150 bp reads on Illumina HiSeq 2000/2500, MiSeq or NextSeq. Paper-wide results and their limitations: Whether the expanded NKG2C-expressing T cell clones were specific for HCMV antigens remained unclear. Those dominant clonotypes were again the most abundant among CD3+CD56-NKG2C+ cells in a handful of donors, at about 25-65%. For about 6 donors, the dominant CD3+CD56+NKG2C+ clonotypes were among the top 10 CD8+ clonotypes and accounted for roughly 1.0-8% of CD8+ T cells.

Comments on this clonotype: Which antigen it targets is not known.

Sequencing took place on an Illumina HiSeq 2000. TCR beta cDNA libraries were prepared using 5'RACE template switching, which introduced a universal primer site and unique molecular identifiers. cDNA synthesis was primed from the TCR beta constant segment, followed by two successive PCR amplification steps. As for how the authors treated the data: Reads were demultiplexed and grouped by UMI with MIGEC, and clonotypes were assembled and quantified with MiTCR. To remove erroneous sequences, TCR cDNA sequences were retained only when supported by two or more reads. The tcR package was used for downstream repertoire analysis, with clonotypes matched between fractions based on CDR3 nucleotide sequence plus V segment. VDJmatch was used to annotate antigen specificity against VDJdb, with one amino acid substitution allowed in CDR3. Reprocessed by TCRdb, the reads give a single entry per CDR3 protein sequence, without DNA. The V and J calls follow TCRdb's processing rather than the paper's. In this sample's table one finds about 410,000 distinct CDR3 sequences. The ten largest clones take up around 11% of the sample.

HCMV-specific IgG was detected in serum with a commercial ELISA kit to determine HCMV serostatus. Peripheral blood mononuclear cells were isolated from blood by Ficoll density gradient centrifugation. CDR1 and CDR2 were assigned from the germline V gene (reference sequence) as GTSNPN and SVGIG. Taken from cysteine to phenylalanine, the CDR3 has 13 residues. No DNA accompanies this entry. The specimen was blood T cells: a sorted CD56 or NKG2C T cell subset, CD4+ or CD8+ T cells, or bulk PBMC T cells (not recorded which). The rearrangement joined TRBV30 to TRBJ1-3. This receptor was obtained from a woman aged 45-60 years in good health. Donor details come from another sample of the same person, matched by shared clones. The CDR3 is CAWSVGGGNTIYF. Joined to the reference TRBV30 and TRBJ1-3 proteins, this CDR3 gives the full variable domain: SQTIHQWPATLVQPVGSPLSLECTVEGTSNPNLYWYRQAAGRGLQLLFYSVGIGQISSEVPQNLSASRPQDRQFILSSKKLLLSDSGFYLCAWSVGGGNTIYFGEGSWLTVV.